The T cell receptor (beta chain) described here comes from a study of siplizumab effects on memory and regulatory T cells. Per-sample assaying covered 95,000 to 100,000 TCR templates. Sequencing used immunoSEQ multiplex PCR; TCRdb keeps in-frame clones, though not all of them. Of tens of thousands of clones detected, over 70% appear once; the ten largest clones hold under 2%. Study-wide results and limits: Tracing alloreactive clones into unstimulated subsets worked for only a minor fraction of them. In siplizumab conditions, mappable alloreactive CD4+ clones averaged 68.8% Treg-derived, against 25% to 30% in controls.

Germline CDR1 is SGHDT and CDR2 is YYEEEE. The CDR3 sequence is 15 residues long. After removal of 0 bases from V and 7 bases from J, the junction contained 5 bases not matched to a gene. Concerning this clone itself: Its antigen remains unknown.

The V and J genes are TRBV5-6 and TRBJ2-3; 10 bases match TRBD2. The clonotype originates from a human donor in good health. The sample comprised Tregs sorted from blood. In nucleotides, the CDR3 is TGTGCCAGCAGCTTGGTAGCGGGAGGTACACATACGCAGTATTTT. It translates to CASSLVAGGTHTQYF.